In its sample, the clone carrying this TCR beta chain was seen a few times. In the authors' workflow: Reference gene primer amplification gave nucleated cell count estimates. The repertoire was sequenced with immunoSEQ multiplex PCR; TCRdb's copy has only in-frame clones and lacks some. V and J calls and clone size are those listed in that table; D and trimming were worked out from the DNA. The sample has a few hundred thousand clones; 80% to 90% are singletons. This entry is derived from a study of blood T cell repertoires in COVID-19. Looked up from germline, CDR1 is LGHNA and CDR2 is YSLEER. The V and J ends lost 0 bases and 0 bases respectively, with 12 bases between them. CDR3 size: 17 residues.

This sequence joins TRBV4-3 and TRBJ2-1, with D hard to call. The sequence was obtained from a woman between 40 and 50 years old who had recovered from COVID-19. The sequencing input was peripheral blood. This CDR3 reads CASSQDLDSSSYNEQFF. CDR3 DNA sequence: TGCGCCAGCAGCCAAGATTTAGATTCGAGCTCCTACAATGAGCAGTTCTTC.